This T cell receptor beta chain is drawn from a study of T cell responses to AZD1222 COVID-19 vaccine. Study information: Pooling covered second doses at about 4 or about 12 weeks. Study-level points and caveats: Close to half of all spike-specific TCRs reportedly target regions of the variants that are unmutated. Compared with day 0, the breadth and depth of the Spike-specific TCR repertoire rose significantly after two doses of AZD1222. It was only after the peak T cell response that any repertoires were sampled.

Using immunoSEQ multiplex PCR, the repertoire was profiled, and TCRdb retains in-frame clones only, with some absent. The data hold more than 90,000 clones, with just over 90% observed a single time. Germline V CDR1 and CDR2: MNHEY, SVGAGI. The V and J ends lost 10 bases and 8 bases, in that order; junction bases with no gene match: 16. The CDR3 totals 14 residues. Of note for this clone: Its specificity is not known.

The chain joins TRBV6-5 to TRBJ1-2; 7 bases are a match to TRBD1. The clonotype was recovered from an adult in good health. The sequencing used peripheral blood, collected on day 0 of AZD1222 vaccination. CDR3: CATTRQGPGGGYTF. DNA of the CDR3: TGTGCCACGACAAGACAGGGCCCGGGTGGGGGCTACACCTTC.